A single sample gave rise to the 18 T cell receptor beta chains below, sequenced in a study of tumor and adjacent non-tumor tissue in lung cancer (dated by TCRdb to about 2018). The method was multiplex PCR. These reads were obtained on an Illumina HiSeq 2500. TCRbeta libraries were constructed through three rounds of nested PCR with primers (Table S4) according to protocols adapted from ARM-PCR. The raw public data were reprocessed by TCRdb itself: fastp quality trimming at Q25, MiXCR clonotype calling, in-frame beta chains only. Entries are consolidated by CDR3 protein sequence, retaining the most common genes and DNA. Present in this sample are 100,000 to 150,000 distinct CDR3 sequences, over 65% of which were seen just once. The ten largest clones capture 13% of the sample. Bulk unsorted tissue served as the source for RNA extraction, and RNA quality was assessed using a NanoDrop ND-1000 and an Agilent 2100.

The sequenced sample consisted of lung tumor tissue. The receptors here all came from a man younger than 40 with non-small cell lung cancer.

A note on this clonotype: Its ends do not fully match the called genes, so a read error is possible. The DNA of the CDR3 is TGCAGTGCAAGGGGGACACCCAGTTCCTACGAGCAGTGCTTC. Translating gives CSARGTPSSYEQCF. The chain employs TRBV20-1 and TRBJ2-7; tentative D call: TRBD1 (6 bases). This CDR3 contains 14 residues. Germline V gene data show CDR1 as DFQATT and CDR2 as SNEGSKA (reference sequence).

Remarks on this clonotype: The junction departs from germline at one end; a sequencing error may be responsible. This chain connects TRBV6-1 to TRBJ2-5, with D possibly being TRBD1 (6 bases). CDR1 is MNHNS, CDR2 SASEGT, per germline. This CDR3 spans 13 amino acids. CDR3 nucleotides: TGTGGCAGCTCTCCCAGGGGAAGGGAGACCCAGTACTTC. Translation gives CGSSPRGRETQYF.

This clonotype was seen just once. V usage is TRBV6-4 and J usage is TRBJ2-3, with TRBD2 identical over 13 bases. The V gene end was trimmed by 2 bases and the J gene end by 1 base; junction bases not matched to a gene: 0. Germline CDR1 reads MRHNA; CDR2 reads SNTAGT. The CDR3 totals 16 residues. The CDR3 reads CASSDGLAGGTDTQYF. CDR3 in DNA: TGTGCCAGCAGTGACGGACTAGCGGGGGGCACAGATACGCAGTATTTT.

On this clonotype itself: No conserved phenylalanine or tryptophan is present at the end of the CDR3, so a read error is the likely explanation. This chain connects TRBV12-3 or TRBV12-4 to TRBJ2-7; tentative D call: TRBD1 (5 bases). The CDR3 has 13 residues. Trimming took off 7 bases at V and 6 bases at J, with 16 bases between the two ends. Written as DNA, the CDR3 is TGTGCCAGCACTTGGACATGGTCGGGCGAGCAGTACTTA. It translates to CASTWTWSGEQYL.

J is TRBJ2-2 and V is TRBV5-4; weak D call: TRBD1 (6 bases). This CDR3 comprises 15 residues. The ends were cut back, 4 bases at V and 4 bases at J, with 14 bases in the middle. The germline gives CDR1 SGHNT, CDR2 YYREEE (reference sequence). The chain's CDR3 is CASSPQGAGTGELFF. The CDR3 DNA is TGTGCCAGCAGCCCACAGGGAGCAGGCACCGGGGAGCTGTTTTTT.

Comments on this clonotype: One base away lies a much larger clone, so this may be a sequencing read error. In this CDR3 the conserved last residue, phenylalanine or tryptophan, is missing, so a read error is likely. The V call is TRBV12-3 or TRBV12-4, the J call TRBJ1-2; no clear D. Trimming removed 1 base from V and 8 bases from J, with 8 bases in between. The CDR3 extends over 12 amino acids. The chain's CDR3 is CASSLGGSGYTS. The CDR3 region has the DNA TGTGCCAGCAGTTTAGGTGGGAGCGGCTACACCTCC.

Note on this clonotype: The junction departs from the called germline gene at one end, perhaps through a read error. The rearrangement links TRBV11-1 to TRBJ2-1; D is possibly TRBD2 (5 bases). The V gene's germline CDR1 is SGHAT and CDR2 FQDESV (reference sequence). CDR3 length equals 11 residues. The CDR3 sequence is CVSIYSGITFF. The CDR3 DNA follows: TGTGTCAGCATCTATTCGGGGATAACGTTCTTC. The variable domain in full, completed from reference TRBV11-1 and TRBJ2-1, reads EAEVAQSPRYKITEKSQAVAFWCDPISGHATLYWYRQILGQGPELLVQFQDESVVDDSQLPKDRFSAERLKGVDSTLKIQPAELGDSAMYLCVSIYSGITFFGPGTRLTVL.

A note on this clonotype: One junction end does not reproduce the germline sequence, and a read error may be involved. The V call is TRBV11-2, the J call TRBJ2-1; D ambiguous. The CDR3 is 13 amino acids. Germline assignment: CDR1 SGHAT and CDR2 FQNNGV. The CDR3 spells CASSPYRTIERFF. The CDR3 DNA reads TGTGCCAGCAGCCCATACCGGACGATAGAGCGGTTCTTC.

As concerns this clonotype: The junction differs from germline at one of its ends, possibly a read error. This chain links TRBV29-1 with TRBJ1-1; D gene unclear. The CDR3 totals 13 residues. CDR1 is SQVTM, CDR2 ANQGSEA, per germline. Here the CDR3 DNA reads TGCAGCGTTGAAGAGGATCCCGGAGCTGAAGCTATCTTT. Translated, it gives CSVEEDPGAEAIF.

The chain employs TRBV5-5 and TRBJ2-1; TRBD2 matches 8 bases. The CDR3 is 15 residues long. Looked up from germline, CDR1 is SGHKS and CDR2 is YYEKEE (reference sequence). V lost 0 bases and J lost 10; bases outside the gene matches: 9. The CDR3 sequence: CASSLDGSGIGEQFF. CDR3 nucleotide sequence: TGTGCCAGCAGCTTGGATGGTAGCGGGATTGGGGAGCAGTTCTTC.

This clonotype has a single count. A much larger clone lies a single base off, so this may be a read error. The genes are TRBV20-1 and TRBJ1-4; maybe TRBD1 (6 bases). The CDR3 has 13 amino acids. Germline V gene data show CDR1 as DFQATT and CDR2 as SNEGSKA (reference sequence). DNA for the CDR3: TGCAGTGTTAGAACACAGGGTGGTGAAAAACTGTTTTTT. It translates to CSVRTQGGEKLFF.

Comment on this clonotype: No conserved phenylalanine or tryptophan is present at the end of the CDR3, so a read error is the likely explanation. The chain carries TRBV20-1 and TRBJ2-2, with D tentatively TRBD1 (6 bases). V lost 6 bases and J 6 bases, leaving 20 bases between the germline ends. The CDR3 extends over 15 amino acids. Germline CDR1 DFQATT, CDR2 SNEGSKA (reference sequence). The CDR3: CSARISDRSAGELFI. The CDR3 nucleotides are TGCAGTGCGAGAATCTCGGACAGAAGCGCCGGGGAGCTGTTTATT.

The J gene is TRBJ2-1, the V gene TRBV30, with D unclear. Trimming took 3 bases from V and 4 from J, leaving 13 bases between them. CDR1 is GTSNPN, CDR2 SVGIG, per germline (reference sequence). This CDR3 has 14 residues. The CDR3 here is CAWRSGSGYNEQFF. DNA for the CDR3: TGTGCCTGGAGGTCCGGATCTGGGTACAATGAGCAGTTCTTC.

Points on this clonotype: One end of the junction does not line up with germline, which may come from a read error. CDR3 coding DNA: TGCAGTGCTACACAGGGGAGGATGAATGTCGAGCAATACTTC. It is translated as CSATQGRMNVEQYF. The chain is built from TRBV20-1 and TRBJ2-7, with D tentatively TRBD1 (7 bases). The CDR3 has 14 amino acids. CDR1 DFQATT and CDR2 SNEGSKA come from the germline V gene (reference sequence).

As regards this clonotype: The CDR3 carries no conserved terminal phenylalanine or tryptophan, so it likely arises from a read error. This chain joins TRBV6-5 and TRBJ1-2; D perhaps matches TRBD1 (6 bases). This CDR3 has 14 residues. The V gene's germline CDR1 is MNHEY and CDR2 SVGAGI. V lost 0 bases, J lost 8 bases, and 13 bases lay in between. CDR3 DNA sequence: TGTGCCAGCAGTTACTCTAGGGGGGCGGAAGGCTACACCTTA. This codes for CASSYSRGAEGYTL.

Remarks on this clonotype: Because it lacks the conserved phenylalanine or tryptophan at the end, this CDR3 is likely a read error. This CDR3 reads CASSHGTGLKTGELFC. For the CDR3, the DNA is TGTGCCAGCAGCCACGGGACAGGACTAAAGACCGGGGAGCTGTTTTGT. The genes are TRBV11-2 and TRBJ2-2; TRBD1 aligns across 8 bases. Germline V gene lookup returns CDR1 SGHAT and CDR2 FQNNGV. Losses at the gene ends were 5 bases for V and 5 bases for J; bases not matched to a gene: 10. The CDR3 totals 16 residues.

On this clonotype itself: Just one base apart from a much larger clone, this may be a read error. V gene TRBV6-2 or TRBV6-3 combines with J gene TRBJ2-1; 7 bases map to TRBD2. Germline lookup yields CDR1 MNHEY and CDR2 SVGEGT. This CDR3 has 14 residues. The CDR3 DNA follows: TGTGCCAGCAAAACCAGCGGGATCCGGAATGAGCAGTCCTTC. Translating it yields CASKTSGIRNEQSF.

About this clonotype itself: At one boundary the junction diverges from the germline segment, which might be a read error. J is TRBJ2-2 and V is TRBV6-6; D tentatively reads TRBD1 or TRBD2 (5 bases each). The CDR3 consists of 16 residues. CDR1 and CDR2 from the germline V gene are MNHNY and SVGAGI (reference sequence). DNA of the CDR3: TGTGCCAGCGGTTACAGCGACAGCCGAGGCACCGGGGAGCAGTTTTTT. Translation: CASGYSDSRGTGEQFF.